This TCR beta chain appears in the sequencing data of a study of T cells after yellow fever vaccination. Turning to the study itself: Fractions with few cells were prepared using SMART-Seq v4 Ultra Low Input. Whole-study findings and limits: Most primary-vaccination clones recurred post-booster (nearly 98% CD4, roughly 87% CD8). The appearance of a small share of clonotypes in both CD4 and CD8 compartments was observed.

Via MiXCR, TCRdb re-called the 5' RACE reads, giving one row per CDR3 protein. This sample has some 120,000 distinct CDR3 sequences, with 8% to 10% found just once. This clonotype showed up many times. The antigen is not known. This CDR3 has 15 residues. The V gene's germline CDR1 is SEHNR and CDR2 FQNEAQ (reference sequence). Losses at the gene ends were 8 bases for V and 1 base for J; bases not matched to a gene: 7. The sequencing used CD8+ T cells sorted from PBMCs, collected on the day of the yellow fever booster vaccination. The sequence was collected from a man younger than 35 who received the YFV17D yellow fever vaccine. The rearrangement joins TRBV7-9 to TRBJ2-3; 9 nucleotides agree with TRBD2. The CDR3 sequence is CASSGERGGTDTQYF. CDR3 in DNA: TGTGCCAGCTCGGGCGAGCGGGGGGGCACAGATACGCAGTATTTT.